This entry lists 30 T cell receptor beta chains sequenced from one sample in a study of CD8 T cells in Susac syndrome. Roughly 0.45 to 1 ug RNA was reverse transcribed with random hexamers. A single record per CDR3 protein comes from TCRdb applying MiXCR to the immunoSEQ multiplex PCR reads. The sample holds approximately 150,000 distinct CDR3 sequences; less than 95% are singletons and the top ten take 0.08% to 0.095%. Sequences were obtained from CD4+ T cells from PBMCs. The receptors derive from a human donor with multiple sclerosis.

This chain links TRBV4-2 with TRBJ2-5, with 10 positions matching TRBD2. Trimming took 3 bases from V and 1 from J; bases not matched to a gene: 5. Germline V gene sequence: CDR1 LGHNA, CDR2 YNFKEQ. The CDR3 is 16 amino acids. CDR3 in amino acids: CASSHGLADFQETQYF. The CDR3 DNA reads TGTGCCAGCAGCCATGGACTAGCGGACTTCCAAGAGACCCAGTACTTC.

The chain joins TRBV20-1 to TRBJ2-7; 8 nucleotides line up with TRBD1. Trimming took 7 bases from V and 6 from J; bases not matched to a gene: 11. Germline V CDR1 and CDR2: DFQATT, SNEGSKA (reference sequence). There are 13 residues in the CDR3. The CDR3 sequence: CSEAGQAESEQYF. CDR3 nucleotide sequence: TGCAGTGAGGCGGGACAGGCCGAAAGCGAGCAGTACTTC.

The rearrangement links TRBV5-1 to TRBJ2-4, with 8 positions matching TRBD2. The CDR3 sequence is 16 residues long. J was trimmed by 0 bases and V by 0 bases; bases with no gene match: 2. The germline V gene encodes CDR1 SGHRS and CDR2 YFSETQ. CDR3 protein: CASSLDSGIAKNIQYF. The CDR3 region has the DNA TGCGCCAGCAGCTTGGATAGCGGGATAGCCAAAAACATTCAGTACTTC. Full variable domain (outside the CDR3, taken from reference TRBV5-1 and TRBJ2-4): KAGVTQTPRYLIKTRGQQVTLSCSPISGHRSVSWYQQTPGQGLQFLFEYFSETQRNKGNFPGRFSGRQFSNSRSEMNVSTLELGDSALYLCASSLDSGIAKNIQYFGAGTRLSVL.

The rearrangement joins TRBV6-5 to TRBJ1-1; D gene uncertain. V lost 2 bases and J lost 1, with 5 bases in between. This CDR3 is 13 amino acids long. Germline lookup yields CDR1 MNHEY and CDR2 SVGAGI. The CDR3, as DNA: TGTGCCAGCAGTTACCGGGGGAACACTGAAGCTTTCTTT. Its protein product is CASSYRGNTEAFF.

For the CDR3, the DNA is TGTGCCAGCAGTAAAACGGGACAGGGGGGAGAGACCCAGTACTTC. Its translation is CASSKTGQGGETQYF. This sequence joins TRBV12-3 or TRBV12-4 and TRBJ2-5; 11 nucleotides line up with TRBD1. Trimming took 5 bases from V and 4 from J; bases not matched to a gene: 6. The CDR3 is made up of 15 amino acids.

V gene TRBV29-1 combines with J gene TRBJ2-3; possibly TRBD2 for D (6 bases). This CDR3 contains 13 residues. Deletions cut 6 bases from V and 0 bases from J, with 10 bases between. CDR1 SQVTM and CDR2 ANQGSEA come from the germline V gene. The CDR3 nucleotides are TGCAGCGTAAGCGGGTGGAGCACAGATACGCAGTATTTT. This codes for CSVSGWSTDTQYF.

The chain employs TRBV7-2 and TRBJ2-1; 7 positions match TRBD2. Germline V gives CDR1 SGHTA, CDR2 FQGNSA. V dropped 4 bases and J dropped 5; count of bases not matched to a gene: 8. The CDR3 has 15 amino acids. The CDR3 nucleotides are TGTGCCAGCAGCTCCTCGACTAGCAGCCACAATGAGCAGTTCTTC. Protein product: CASSSSTSSHNEQFF.

V usage is TRBV7-2 and J usage is TRBJ1-5, with D hard to call. Trimming left V 1 base short and J 6 bases short, with 4 bases between. The V gene's germline CDR1 is SGHTA and CDR2 FQGNSA. The CDR3 is made up of 12 amino acids. DNA of the CDR3: TGTGCCAGCAGCTTAGACAGTCAGCCCCAGCATTTT. It codes for CASSLDSQPQHF.

The chain couples TRBV28 to TRBJ2-7; no reliable D call. CDR1 MDHEN and CDR2 SYDVKM come from the germline V gene. This CDR3 contains 12 residues. The V end was cut by 3 bases, the J end by 3 bases, with 6 bases between. The CDR3 nucleotides read TGTGCCAGCAGTTTCCACAGCTACGAGCAGTACTTC. The encoded protein is CASSFHSYEQYF.

J is TRBJ2-1 and V is TRBV3-1; 12 bases align to TRBD2. Trimming cost V 1 base and J 2 bases; bases outside gene matches: 3. CDR3 length: 17 amino acids. The germline V gene encodes CDR1 LGHDT and CDR2 YNNKEL (reference sequence). In DNA form, the CDR3 reads TGTGCCAGCAGCCAAGCACTAGCGGGAGGCCCCTACAATGAGCAGTTCTTC. This gives the protein CASSQALAGGPYNEQFF.

This chain connects TRBV9 to TRBJ2-7; D remains ambiguous. CDR3 size: 14 residues. The germline V gene has CDR1 SGDLS and CDR2 YYNGEE. V gave up 0 bases and J gave up 0 bases, with 7 bases separating them. The CDR3: CASSVALFSYEQYF. CDR3 DNA: TGTGCCAGCAGCGTAGCGTTGTTCTCCTACGAGCAGTACTTC. The entire variable domain, with the rest obtained from reference TRBV9 and TRBJ2-7, is as follows: DSGVTQTPKHLITATGQRVTLRCSPRSGDLSVYWYQQSLDQGLQFLIQYYNGEERAKGNILERFSAQQFPDLHSELNLSSLELGDSALYFCASSVALFSYEQYFGPGTRLTVT.

The V and J genes are TRBV12-3 or TRBV12-4 and TRBJ2-5, with TRBD2 matching over 8 bases. After removal of 5 bases from V and 5 bases from J, the junction contained 10 bases not matched to a gene. CDR3 length: 15 amino acids. As DNA, the CDR3 is TGTGCCAGCAGTCCCCGTGGCGGGAGGTTGGAGACCCAGTACTTC. It codes for CASSPRGGRLETQYF.

The chain is built from TRBV20-1 and TRBJ2-3; D ambiguous. The CDR3 is 15 amino acids. The V gene lost 5 bases and the J gene lost 3 bases, with 18 bases spanning the gap. Germline values: CDR1 DFQATT, CDR2 SNEGSKA (reference sequence). The CDR3 loop is CSACGPSGVTDTQYF. The DNA for the CDR3 is TGCAGTGCTTGCGGACCCTCTGGGGTAACAGATACGCAGTATTTT.

The chain joins TRBV11-2 to TRBJ1-1; D is possibly TRBD1 (5 bases). V lost 4 bases to trimming and J lost 5 bases, with 20 bases between them. The germline V gene encodes CDR1 SGHAT and CDR2 FQNNGV. The CDR3 loop spans 16 amino acids. Here the CDR3 reads CASSSYFGLRGTEAFF. CDR3 DNA: TGTGCCAGCAGCTCGTACTTCGGACTCCGGGGGACTGAAGCTTTCTTT.

This sequence joins TRBV6-6 and TRBJ1-5, with D possibly being TRBD1 (5 bases). V lost 2 bases and J lost 5, with 13 bases in between. Germline CDR1 reads MNHNY; CDR2 reads SVGAGI (reference sequence). The CDR3 contains 15 residues. The CDR3 loop reads CASSYELGDHQPQHF. The CDR3 nucleotides read TGTGCCAGCAGTTACGAGTTAGGGGATCATCAGCCCCAGCATTTT.

V gene TRBV4-2 combines with J gene TRBJ2-7, with 11 bases matching TRBD2. The CDR3 is made up of 16 amino acids. V shed 4 bases and J 7 bases; nucleotides not matched to a gene: 12. Germline CDR1 is LGHNA and CDR2 is YNFKEQ. The CDR3 DNA sequence: TGTGCCAGCAGCCCTCAGACTAGCGGGACAGGGTGGGAGCAGTACTTC. Its protein product is CASSPQTSGTGWEQYF.

The chain uses TRBV6-5 and TRBJ2-4; D remains unclear. This CDR3 has 15 residues. V dropped 4 bases and J dropped 3 bases, with 13 bases sitting between them. The germline gives CDR1 MNHEY, CDR2 SVGAGI. CDR3 sequence (DNA): TGTGCCAGCAGTTCCTTCGGAGCAGGCAAAAACATTCAGTACTTC. Translating it yields CASSSFGAGKNIQYF.

This clonotype was observed a single time. The chain links TRBV30 to TRBJ1-4; 7 nucleotides agree with TRBD1. Germline CDR1 reads GTSNPN; CDR2 reads SVGIG (reference sequence). Losses at the gene ends were 0 bases for V and 7 bases for J; bases not matched to a gene: 2. CDR3 length: 13 residues. The CDR3 reads CAWSVGQSEKLFF. DNA for the CDR3: TGTGCCTGGAGTGTGGGACAGAGTGAAAAACTGTTTTTT.

The rearrangement uses TRBV10-3 and TRBJ2-7; D is unresolved. The CDR3 sequence is 13 residues long. Germline CDR1 is ENHRY and CDR2 is SYGVKD. With 2 bases removed from V and 7 bases from J, the gap between germline ends came to 12 bases. The CDR3 DNA is TGTGCCATCAGTGAGGGCTTGAGTGTGGAGCAGTACTTC. It yields the protein CAISEGLSVEQYF.

The V call is TRBV11-2, the J call TRBJ2-1; TRBD1 matches 11 bases. CDR1 is SGHAT, CDR2 FQNNGV, per germline. V lost 6 bases, J lost 5 bases, and 9 bases stayed unmatched. This CDR3 spans 16 amino acids. The CDR3, as DNA: TGTGCCAGCAGGACATCCGGGACAGGGGGAAACAATGAGCAGTTCTTC. Amino acids: CASRTSGTGGNNEQFF.

The chain carries TRBV27 and TRBJ2-2; maybe TRBD2 (6 bases). This CDR3 region has 16 residues. The germline V gene has CDR1 MNHEY and CDR2 SMNVEV (reference sequence). V gave up 1 base and J gave up 6 bases, with 15 bases separating them. This chain's CDR3 is CASSLFGGGIPGELFF. The CDR3 DNA follows: TGTGCCAGCAGTTTATTCGGGGGTGGCATCCCCGGGGAGCTGTTTTTT.

This chain joins TRBV30 and TRBJ1-2; 8 bases align to TRBD1. The CDR3 is made up of 12 amino acids. Germline CDR1 is GTSNPN and CDR2 is SVGIG (reference sequence). V lost 4 bases and J lost 7; bases outside the gene matches: 5. The CDR3 reads CAWTTGQAGYTF. The CDR3 nucleotides are TGTGCCTGGACTACGGGACAGGCTGGCTACACCTTC.

The J gene is TRBJ2-2, the V gene TRBV20-1; D remains ambiguous. The germline CDR1 and CDR2 sequences are DFQATT and SNEGSKA (reference sequence). Trimming shortened V by 6 bases and J by 2 bases, and 16 bases separated the two germline ends. The CDR3 sequence is 15 residues long. CDR3: CSALNPLLNTGELFF. The CDR3 DNA sequence: TGCAGTGCCCTTAACCCGCTACTAAACACCGGGGAGCTGTTTTTT.

This CDR3 reads CASSSGQGVSDTQYF. The CDR3 region has the DNA TGTGCCAGCAGCTCCGGACAGGGGGTATCGGATACGCAGTATTTT. V and J are TRBV28 and TRBJ2-3; TRBD1 matches at 10 bases. Losses at the gene ends were 6 bases for V and 6 bases for J; bases not matched to a gene: 9. The CDR3 consists of 15 residues. The V gene's germline CDR1 is MDHEN and CDR2 SYDVKM. The full variable domain, completed using reference TRBV28 and TRBJ2-3, is DVKVTQSSRYLVKRTGEKVFLECVQDMDHENMFWYRQDPGLGLRLIYFSYDVKMKEKGDIPEGYSVSREKKERFSLILESASTNQTSMYLCASSSGQGVSDTQYFGPGTRLTVL.

The chain is built from TRBV4-1 and TRBJ1-5, with 9 nucleotides matching TRBD1. CDR3 length: 20 residues. Trimming removed 1 base from V and 5 bases from J; junction bases left unmatched: 18. CDR1 MGHRA and CDR2 YSYEKL come from the germline V gene. This chain's CDR3 is CASSQVPGRGTGGIDQPQHF. CDR3 coding DNA: TGCGCCAGCAGCCAAGTTCCGGGCAGAGGTACAGGGGGCATCGATCAGCCCCAGCATTTT.

V usage is TRBV6-5 and J usage is TRBJ1-1; no clear D gene. From germline, CDR1 is MNHEY and CDR2 SVGAGI. V was cut by 4 bases and J by 4 bases, with 22 bases left in between. The CDR3 spans 17 residues. Written as DNA, the CDR3 is TGTGCCAGCAGTTCATTAAGGCAGGCTACCCCCCTCACTGAAGCTTTCTTT. Translating gives CASSSLRQATPLTEAFF.

This clonotype was seen only a few times. The V call is TRBV27, the J call TRBJ2-6, with D possibly TRBD2 on 5 matching bases. Deletions cut 2 bases from V and 7 bases from J, with 6 bases between. CDR1 MNHEY and CDR2 SMNVEV come from the germline V gene (reference sequence). The CDR3 is 13 amino acids. CDR3 in DNA: TGTGCCAGCAGTTTAGGGAGTGCCAACGTCCTGACTTTC. This translates into CASSLGSANVLTF.

The chain is built from TRBV5-4 and TRBJ1-4; 10 bases are a match to TRBD1. The V gene's germline CDR1 is SGHNT and CDR2 YYREEE (reference sequence). V lost 2 bases and J lost 8; bases outside the gene matches: 9. This CDR3 has 16 residues. The CDR3 nucleotides are TGTGCCAGCAGCTTTGGACAGGGGGGGGTAGGAGAAAAACTGTTTTTT. Its translation is CASSFGQGGVGEKLFF.

J is TRBJ2-7 and V is TRBV28; no definite D call. The V end lost 3 bases, the J end lost 3 bases, and 9 bases lay between the germline ends. The CDR3 runs to 13 residues. Looked up from germline, CDR1 is MDHEN and CDR2 is SYDVKM. CDR3 sequence reads: CASSFSLLYEQYF. DNA of the CDR3: TGTGCCAGCAGTTTCTCGCTTCTCTACGAGCAGTACTTC.

The V call is TRBV20-1, the J call TRBJ2-5; 8 bases are shared with TRBD2. After removal of 0 bases from V and 2 bases from J, the junction contained 2 bases not matched to a gene. The CDR3 extends over 14 amino acids. CDR1 and CDR2 (germline): DFQATT, SNEGSKA (reference sequence). The CDR3 spells CSAREGLGQETQYF. In DNA form, the CDR3 reads TGCAGTGCTAGAGAGGGACTAGGGCAAGAGACCCAGTACTTC.